A selection of T cell receptor beta chains follows, all from one sample in a study of T-cell memory formation after mild COVID-19. TCRdb processed the 5' RACE reads anew with MiXCR; each CDR3 protein has one entry. The sample lists approximately 150,000 distinct CDR3 sequences, roughly 15% occurring once. Sequenced input: PBMCs or a T cell subset sorted from them (not recorded which). Receptor source: an adult woman who had mild COVID-19 (a few samples of this study predate the infection). Cell type and time point are not known. CDR3s include the opening cysteine and the closing phenylalanine or tryptophan. Each record gives: V gene, clone size, J gene, D gene, CDR3 DNA, CDR3 protein. A D gene is named only where the DNA matches it firmly. Only some rows state a clone size, as once, few, many or a class for expanded clones.

>TRBV6-5|few|TRBJ1-1|NA
TGTGCCAGCAGTTACTCGAGAAACCCGAACACTGAAGCTTTCTTT
CASSYSRNPNTEAFF
>TRBV20-1|few|TRBJ2-3|NA
TGCAGTGCTAGAGCCCATGGAAGCCCAGATACGCAGTATTTT
CSARAHGSPDTQYF
>TRBV18|NA|TRBJ2-7|TRBD1
TGTGCCAGCTCACGTACCGGGACAGGGGCATCCTACGAGCAGTACTTC
CASSRTGTGASYEQYF
>TRBV5-1|NA|TRBJ2-6|TRBD1
TGCGCCAGCAGCTCCGGGGACAGGGGGCAGTCTGGGGCCAACGTCCTGACTTTC
CASSSGDRGQSGANVLTF
>TRBV5-4|NA|TRBJ2-5|TRBD1
TGTGCCAGCAGCTTGACAGGGGGCAGAGAGACCCAGTACTTC
CASSLTGGRETQYF
>TRBV15|few|TRBJ1-3|NA
TGTGCCACCAGCAGATTCCGACCGAGCTCTGGAAACACCATATATTTT
CATSRFRPSSGNTIYF
>TRBV7-3|few|TRBJ2-1|TRBD2
TGTGCCAGCAGCCCCTTTGAAGCGGGAGTAGGCTATGAGCAGTTCTTC
CASSPFEAGVGYEQFF
>TRBV2|few|TRBJ2-7|TRBD1
TGTGCCAGCAGGCATCCCGGGACAGCACCCTACGAGCAGTACTTC
CASRHPGTAPYEQYF
>TRBV20-1|NA|TRBJ2-1|TRBD2
TGCAGTGCTAGAGTAGCGGGAGTACAGAGCTCCTACAATGAGCAGTTCTTC
CSARVAGVQSSYNEQFF
>TRBV24-1|NA|TRBJ2-2|TRBD2
TGTGCCACCCAAAAGAGCGGGATTTACACCGGGGAGCTGTTTTTT
CATQKSGIYTGELFF
>TRBV6-1|few|TRBJ1-1|NA
TGTGCCAGCAGTAGATTAACAGGGTCGGGTGAAGCTTTCTTT
CASSRLTGSGEAFF
>TRBV3-1|NA|TRBJ1-1|NA
TGTGCCAGCAGCCCAGAAGTCCAGGGAATCACTGAAGCTTTCTTT
CASSPEVQGITEAFF
>TRBV5-1|many|TRBJ2-5|NA
TGCGCCAGCAGCAGGGGCAATGGGGAGACCCAGTACTTC
CASSRGNGETQYF
>TRBV7-2|NA|TRBJ2-7|NA
TGTGCCAGCGCTCATGGGCCTAACTACGAGCAGTACTTC
CASAHGPNYEQYF
>TRBV7-7|few|TRBJ2-1|TRBD2
TGTGCTAGCAGCTTGTGGGGCGGGAGGGAAAACAATGAGCAGTTCTTC
CASSLWGGRENNEQFF
>TRBV5-1|NA|TRBJ1-1|TRBD1
TGCGCCAGCAGCTTGGTCGACAGGGGGAACACTGAAGCTTTCTTT
CASSLVDRGNTEAFF
>TRBV11-1|NA|TRBJ1-3|NA
TGTGCCAGCAGCCGCACGAACTCTGGAAACACCATATATTTT
CASSRTNSGNTIYF
>TRBV9|NA|TRBJ2-3|NA
TGTGCCAGCAGCGTAGATTCGCGGAGCACAGATACGCAGTATTTT
CASSVDSRSTDTQYF
>TRBV19|few|TRBJ2-7|TRBD1
TGTGCCAGTAGCGACCGGGACAGGGGGCGATTAGGCGAGCAGTACTTC
CASSDRDRGRLGEQYF
>TRBV6-2/TRBV6-3|NA|TRBJ2-2|NA
TGTGCCAGCAGCCCCTACCTAGGAACCGGGGAGCTGTTTTTT
CASSPYLGTGELFF
>TRBV14|few|TRBJ2-3|TRBD1
TGTGCCAGCAGCCGGAATCCGGGACAGGATCTTGGGTATACGCAGTATTTT
CASSRNPGQDLGYTQYF
>TRBV2|NA|TRBJ2-7|NA
TGTGCCAGCTTTAGACAGGACAGCTACGAGCAGTACTTC
CASFRQDSYEQYF
>TRBV21-1|NA|TRBJ2-5|NA
TGTGCCAGCAGCAAAGTGGGGGGCAGGCGATTCCAAGAGACCCAGTACTTC
CASSKVGGRRFQETQYF
>TRBV5-1|NA|TRBJ2-2|NA
TGCGCCAGCATAGATGAGATTGGGATTAACACCGGGGAGCTGTTTTTT
CASIDEIGINTGELFF
>TRBV20-1|few|TRBJ2-1|NA
TGCAGTGCTAGGGAAAGCTCCTACAATGAGCAGTTCTTC
CSARESSYNEQFF
>TRBV7-2|few|TRBJ2-1|NA
TGTGCCAGCAGCTCTCTGACGGGGGATGAGCAGTTCTTC
CASSSLTGDEQFF
>TRBV7-9|few|TRBJ2-2|TRBD1
TGTGCCAGCAGCGGCACCGGGACAGGGGACGCCGGGGAGCTGTTTTTT
CASSGTGTGDAGELFF
>TRBV10-3|NA|TRBJ2-7|TRBD1
TGTGCCATCAGTGAGTCGGGACAGGGGCCCCTCGCCTACGAGCAGTACTTC
CAISESGQGPLAYEQYF